Included here is one T cell receptor beta chain sequence, with context. This sample was included in a study of T cell changes during pregnancy in multiple sclerosis. The CDR3 loop spans 15 amino acids. The germline V and J ends were trimmed by 2 bases and 0 bases, with 9 bases remaining between them. Germline assignment: CDR1 MDHEN and CDR2 SYDVKM. Data came from immunoSEQ multiplex PCR; TCRdb stores just in-frame clones and leaves some out. In the table there are tens of thousands of clones, about 93% of which are singletons. Sequencing used CD4+ T cells from peripheral blood mononuclear cells, obtained after pregnancy. This TCR derives from a female donor with multiple sclerosis, enrolled in a pregnancy study. The J gene is TRBJ2-3, the V gene TRBV28; D is perhaps TRBD1 (6 bases). CDR3 DNA: TGTGCCAGCAGTTTACGGCAGGGGAGCACAGATACGCAGTATTTT. Protein sequence: CASSLRQGSTDTQYF.